This T cell receptor beta chain originates from a study of CD8+ T cells in alopecia areata. Study-wide results and limits: Scalp samples also yield sequences of resident alphabeta T cells from normal skin. Clarity of TCR sharing across patients fell short of that in mice, possibly HLA-related.

Treatment meaning: oral pan-JAK inhibitor, 5-10 mg twice daily. Peripheral blood and lesional scalp punch biopsies came from alopecia areata patients. Reverse transcription of extracted RNA yielded cDNA, which provided the sequencing template. Data came from immunoSEQ multiplex PCR; TCRdb stores just in-frame clones and leaves some out. The data hold approximately 170,000 clones, with about 60% observed a single time. As to this clone: What it binds is not known.

The receptor was derived from a human donor with alopecia areata. The starting material was CD4+ T cells sorted from blood, obtained at week 24, from a patient treated with tofacitinib.

The DNA of the CDR3 is TGCGCCAGCAGCTTGGATGTAGGGAGGGATGAGCAGTTCTTC. Translating gives CASSLDVGRDEQFF. This chain uses TRBV5-1 with TRBJ2-1; 7 bases line up with TRBD2. Germline V gene lookup returns CDR1 SGHRS and CDR2 YFSETQ. The CDR3 spans 14 residues. J was trimmed by 8 bases and V by 0 bases; bases with no gene match: 5. The entire variable domain, with the rest obtained from reference TRBV5-1 and TRBJ2-1, is as follows: KAGVTQTPRYLIKTRGQQVTLSCSPISGHRSVSWYQQTPGQGLQFLFEYFSETQRNKGNFPGRFSGRQFSNSRSEMNVSTLELGDSALYLCASSLDVGRDEQFFGPGTRLTVL.